This T cell receptor (beta chain) is from a study of follicular helper T cells after annual influenza vaccination. Study-wide background: Some donors were sampled over the 2013-2014, 2014-2015 and 2015-2016 vaccinations.

Time point indicated: 2015-2016 season, pre-vaccination. Sequencing was performed with immunoSEQ multiplex PCR; in TCRdb, only in-frame clones are kept and a portion is missing. The sample lists approximately 14,000 clones, about four fifths occurring once. The sequence was obtained from an adult who received the influenza vaccine. The specimen was CXCR5- memory CD4+ T cells sorted from blood, collected on the day of influenza vaccination.

CDR3 loop: CASSSPSGEGADTGELFF. The CDR3 DNA sequence: TGTGCCAGCAGCTCACCCTCTGGAGAGGGGGCCGACACCGGGGAGCTGTTTTTT. J is TRBJ2-2 and V is TRBV11-3, with 7 bases lining up with TRBD1. J lost 3 bases, V lost 4 bases, and 14 bases had no gene match. The CDR3 runs 18 residues. CDR1 and CDR2 (germline): SGHNT, YENEEA.